Listed here are 24 T cell receptor beta chains from one sample, sequenced in a study of blood T cells in healthy people across ages. Sample-barcoded 5' priming and a J-beta primer mix drove a second PCR of about 6 to 12 cycles. TCRdb reprocessed the 5' RACE reads via MiXCR and lists one record per CDR3 protein. The table has over a million distinct CDR3 sequences, around 55% seen once. Sample: blood. The receptors come from a man younger than 30 in good health.

This clonotype appeared a few times. V gene TRBV20-1 combines with J gene TRBJ2-7, with D tentatively TRBD2 (5 bases). The CDR3 length is 13 residues. The germline CDR1 and CDR2 sequences are DFQATT and SNEGSKA (reference sequence). With 6 bases removed from V and 4 bases from J, the gap between germline ends came to 16 bases. The CDR3 DNA reads as TGCAGTGCCTGGCCCTCTGCGGGTTACGAGCAGTACTTC. Translating it yields CSAWPSAGYEQYF.

The V gene is TRBV2, the J gene TRBJ1-2, with TRBD1 as a possible D gene (5 bases). The germline CDR1 and CDR2 sequences are SNHLY and FYNNEI. This CDR3 spans 14 amino acids. Trimming left V 7 bases short and J 7 bases short, with 19 bases between. CDR3: CASIREQDGAGYTF. In DNA, the CDR3 is TGTGCCAGCATTCGGGAACAGGACGGCGCTGGCTACACCTTC.

The J gene is TRBJ2-7, the V gene TRBV20-1; D unclear. This CDR3 spans 11 amino acids. Germline V CDR1 and CDR2: DFQATT, SNEGSKA (reference sequence). The CDR3 DNA sequence: TGCAGGCCCGGCGGATCCTACGAGCAGTACTTC. This sequence encodes CRPGGSYEQYF.

The chain links TRBV6-2 or TRBV6-3 to TRBJ1-5; D is perhaps TRBD1 (6 bases). Germline loops: CDR1 MNHEY, CDR2 SVGEGT. Trimming removed 2 bases at V and 7 bases at J, with 15 bases between. The length of the CDR3 is 15 residues. The DNA for the CDR3 is TGTGCCAGCAGTTACCAGGGAGGGGGTTTGCAGCCCCAGCATTTT. Protein product: CASSYQGGGLQPQHF.

In its sample, this clonotype was seen a few times. The chain combines TRBV20-1 with TRBJ1-6; maybe TRBD1 (5 bases). The germline V gene has CDR1 DFQATT and CDR2 SNEGSKA (reference sequence). Trimming stripped 4 bases from V and 8 bases from J, with 24 bases between. The CDR3 has 17 residues. The CDR3 region is CSAIDVGQGVFHSPLHF. CDR3 sequence (DNA): TGCAGTGCTATCGATGTCGGACAAGGAGTCTTCCATTCACCCCTCCACTTT.

This clonotype was observed a handful of times. The V and J genes are TRBV29-1 and TRBJ2-7; D could derive from TRBD1 or TRBD2 (5 bases each). There are 13 residues in the CDR3. The germline gives CDR1 SQVTM, CDR2 ANQGSEA. V was clipped by 6 bases and J by 7 bases, with 19 bases between them. The CDR3 DNA reads as TGCAGCGTGACCGGGACGGCGGTCTGGGAGCAGTACTTC. Translated, it gives CSVTGTAVWEQYF.

The rearrangement uses TRBV4-3 and TRBJ2-1, with 7 bases matching TRBD2. Germline loops: CDR1 LGHNA, CDR2 YSLEER. The ends lost 0 bases at V and 5 bases at J; junction bases unmatched: 10. The CDR3 runs to 17 residues. CDR3 in DNA: TGCGCCAGCAGCCAAGAACTTGGCGGGAGTCTTCACAATGAGCAGTTCTTC. This encodes CASSQELGGSLHNEQFF.

The gene calls are TRBV12-3 or TRBV12-4 and TRBJ2-1, with TRBD1 identical over 11 bases. Germline trimming cut 6 bases from V and 9 bases from J; bases unmatched to any gene: 1. CDR3 size: 12 residues. The CDR3 protein is CASSGQGAEQFF. The CDR3 region has the DNA TGTGCCAGCAGCGGACAGGGGGCTGAGCAGTTCTTC.

The genes are TRBV6-2 or TRBV6-3 and TRBJ2-1; 8 nucleotides line up with TRBD2. Germline V gene lookup returns CDR1 MNHEY and CDR2 SVGEGT. This CDR3 is built from 17 residues. Losses at the gene ends were 2 bases for V and 1 base for J; bases not matched to a gene: 7. The CDR3 sequence is CASSYRRGALSYNEQFF. CDR3 nucleotide sequence: TGTGCCAGCAGTTACCGGCGGGGGGCCTTATCCTACAATGAGCAGTTCTTC.

The chain combines TRBV10-2 with TRBJ2-1; D is undetermined. This CDR3 has 14 amino acids. Trimming removed 2 bases at V and 6 bases at J, with 11 bases between. Germline-derived CDR1 and CDR2 are WSHSY and SAAADI. DNA of the CDR3: TGCGCCAGCAGTGAGCACCGTTCCCCCAATGAGCAGTTCTTC. It is translated as CASSEHRSPNEQFF.

J is TRBJ1-2 and V is TRBV6-5, with TRBD1 matching over 7 bases. This CDR3 comprises 13 residues. V shed 6 bases, J shed 8 bases, and the junction held 9 bases outside the gene matches. Germline V lookup: CDR1 MNHEY, CDR2 SVGAGI. The CDR3 sequence is CASSLGQVAGYTF. The CDR3 nucleotides are TGTGCCAGCAGCCTAGGACAGGTGGCCGGCTACACCTTC.

The chain has TRBV20-1 and TRBJ1-2, with D uncertain. Germline V gene data show CDR1 as DFQATT and CDR2 as SNEGSKA (reference sequence). The CDR3 runs to 14 residues. Trimming took off 6 bases at V and 4 bases at J, with 18 bases between the two ends. Written as DNA, the CDR3 is TGCAGTGCCCGGGATTCGGCCAATGGCTATGGCTACACCTTC. Translation: CSARDSANGYGYTF.

The gene calls are TRBV7-2 and TRBJ1-2; D uncertain. The length of the CDR3 is 14 residues. In germline, CDR1 is SGHTA, CDR2 FQGNSA. V lost 6 bases and J 7 bases, leaving 18 bases between the germline ends. The CDR3 coding sequence is TGTGCCAGCAGTTACCCCGGAGGAAGAGGTGGCTACACCTTC. This sequence encodes CASSYPGGRGGYTF.

The table lists this clonotype with a few counts. The gene calls are TRBV2 and TRBJ1-6; TRBD1 might be the D (6 bases). CDR1 SNHLY and CDR2 FYNNEI come from the germline V gene. Trimming removed 6 bases at V and 7 bases at J, with 10 bases between. CDR3 length: 13 residues. The DNA for the CDR3 is TGTGCCAGCAGGGGCAGGGGCAATTCACCCCTCCACTTT. Translated, it gives CASRGRGNSPLHF.

This clonotype was observed a few times. This chain links TRBV27 with TRBJ2-7; D remains ambiguous. CDR3 length: 15 residues. V lost 1 base and J lost 2, with 12 bases in between. Looked up from germline, CDR1 is MNHEY and CDR2 is SMNVEV (reference sequence). The CDR3 region is CASSLFGRAAYEQYF. In DNA, the CDR3 is TGTGCCAGCAGTTTATTCGGAAGGGCAGCCTACGAGCAGTACTTC.

The chain recombines TRBV2 with TRBJ1-5, with TRBD1 matching over 8 bases. Germline V gene sequence: CDR1 SNHLY, CDR2 FYNNEI. J was trimmed by 6 bases and V by 10 bases; bases with no gene match: 8. The CDR3 totals 13 residues. The CDR3 reads CANRGVGGQPQHF. As DNA, the CDR3 is TGTGCCAACAGGGGGGTAGGGGGTCAGCCCCAGCATTTT. Variable domain in full (rest from reference TRBV2 and TRBJ1-5): EPEVTQTPSHQVTQMGQEVILRCVPISNHLYFYWYRQILGQKVEFLVSFYNNEISEKSEIFDDQFSVERPDGSNFTLKIRSTKLEDSAMYFCANRGVGGQPQHFGDGTRLSIL.

This clonotype has a count of ten or more. CDR3 DNA: TGTGCCAGCAGTGATGGGACAGAGCATCAGCCCCAGCATTTT. The encoded protein is CASSDGTEHQPQHF. J is TRBJ1-5 and V is TRBV6-2 or TRBV6-3; 7 positions match TRBD1. Per the germline V gene, CDR1 is MNHEY and CDR2 is SVGEGT. The CDR3 covers 14 residues. Trimming at V came to 5 bases and at J to 5 bases, leaving 6 bases not matched to a gene.

The table lists this clonotype with a few counts. The genes are TRBV20-1 and TRBJ2-7, with TRBD1 matching over 10 bases. The germline V gene has CDR1 DFQATT and CDR2 SNEGSKA (reference sequence). Germline trimming cut 0 bases from V and 3 bases from J; bases unmatched to any gene: 8. This CDR3 is 16 amino acids long. The CDR3 region has the DNA TGCAGTGCTAGAGATTGGGGACAGGGGCTAGTCTACGAGCAGTACTTC. Translated, it gives CSARDWGQGLVYEQYF.

This sequence joins TRBV20-1 and TRBJ2-1; 7 bases are shared with TRBD2. Germline V gene lookup returns CDR1 DFQATT and CDR2 SNEGSKA (reference sequence). This CDR3 is built from 15 residues. V gave up 5 bases and J gave up 4 bases; unmatched junction bases: 11. CDR3: CSAVPAGDYYNEQFF. DNA for the CDR3: TGCAGTGCTGTACCTGCGGGGGACTATTACAATGAGCAGTTCTTC.

This clonotype was detected a few times. J is TRBJ2-7 and V is TRBV5-1; 8 bases are a match to TRBD2. This CDR3 region has 14 residues. The germline gives CDR1 SGHRS, CDR2 YFSETQ. Germline trimming cut 2 bases from V and 6 bases from J; bases unmatched to any gene: 7. In DNA form, the CDR3 reads TGCGCCAGCAGCTTCTTCGGGAGGGCGTCCGAGCAGTACTTC. This gives the protein CASSFFGRASEQYF.

This rearrangement joins TRBV4-1 to TRBJ2-7; 7 bases align to TRBD1. The V gene's germline CDR1 is MGHRA and CDR2 YSYEKL. The CDR3 is 13 amino acids. The V segment lost 3 bases and the J segment 5 bases; nucleotides outside the gene matches: 4. The CDR3 DNA reads as TGCGCCAGCAGCCACGACAGGGTTGACGAGCAGTACTTC. Translating gives CASSHDRVDEQYF.

This chain connects TRBV6-5 to TRBJ1-1; D remains unclear. The V end lost 0 bases, the J end lost 6 bases, and 11 bases lay between the germline ends. The CDR3 has 14 residues. CDR1 is MNHEY and CDR2 is SVGAGI in the germline V gene. CDR3: CASSYSRDSAEAFF. As DNA, the CDR3 is TGTGCCAGCAGTTACTCTCGGGATTCAGCTGAAGCTTTCTTT.

This clonotype has a count of ten or more. The chain couples TRBV20-1 to TRBJ2-7; perhaps TRBD1 as D (5 bases). Germline V gene lookup returns CDR1 DFQATT and CDR2 SNEGSKA (reference sequence). The CDR3 loop spans 12 amino acids. With 0 bases removed from V and 2 bases from J, the gap between germline ends came to 5 bases. The CDR3 region has the DNA TGCAGTGCTAGAGACAGGGCCTACGAGCAGTACTTC. Protein sequence: CSARDRAYEQYF.

V usage is TRBV5-1 and J usage is TRBJ2-7, with 7 bases lining up with TRBD1. This CDR3 spans 15 amino acids. CDR1 SGHRS and CDR2 YFSETQ come from the germline V gene. Unmatched junction bases numbered 6, after V lost 0 bases and J lost 3 bases. The CDR3: CASSLASQGSYEQYF. The CDR3 DNA reads as TGCGCCAGCAGCTTGGCCTCACAGGGGAGCTACGAGCAGTACTTC.